The 3 T cell receptor beta chains listed next were all sequenced from one sample in a study of blood T cell repertoires in COVID-19. The method was immunoSEQ multiplex PCR; TCRdb's version includes in-frame clones alone and lacks a portion of them. The sample records tens of thousands of clones, about 86% being singletons. Sequenced: peripheral blood. These receptors were taken from a human donor in a cohort sampled during active COVID-19.

Remarks on this clone: The junction does not match germline at one end; this may be a read error. This CDR3 reads CATSRDFRGLDF. CDR3 in DNA: TGTGCCACCAGCAGAGATTTTAGGGGTTTGGACTTC. The V gene is TRBV15, the J gene TRBJ2-4; possible D gene TRBD1, 5 bases. The CDR3 loop spans 12 amino acids. Germline CDR1 and CDR2: LNHNV and YYDKDF (reference sequence).

This sequence joins TRBV27 and TRBJ2-3; TRBD2 aligns across 10 bases. Trimming removed 7 bases from V and 4 bases from J; junction bases left unmatched: 14. Per germline, CDR1 MNHEY and CDR2 SMNVEV (reference sequence). The CDR3 is made up of 17 amino acids. CDR3 nucleotide sequence: TGTGCCAGCAACCCTCTCCCGGGGACTAGCGCCCCAGATACGCAGTATTTT. Translation gives CASNPLPGTSAPDTQYF.

The chain recombines TRBV24-1 with TRBJ1-5; D unclear. V lost 4 bases and J lost 3, with 12 bases in between. This CDR3 contains 15 residues. In germline, CDR1 is KGHDR, CDR2 SFDVKD. CDR3 coding DNA: TGTGCCACCAGTGACCCCCGGGGAGCCAATCAGCCCCAGCATTTT. This sequence encodes CATSDPRGANQPQHF.